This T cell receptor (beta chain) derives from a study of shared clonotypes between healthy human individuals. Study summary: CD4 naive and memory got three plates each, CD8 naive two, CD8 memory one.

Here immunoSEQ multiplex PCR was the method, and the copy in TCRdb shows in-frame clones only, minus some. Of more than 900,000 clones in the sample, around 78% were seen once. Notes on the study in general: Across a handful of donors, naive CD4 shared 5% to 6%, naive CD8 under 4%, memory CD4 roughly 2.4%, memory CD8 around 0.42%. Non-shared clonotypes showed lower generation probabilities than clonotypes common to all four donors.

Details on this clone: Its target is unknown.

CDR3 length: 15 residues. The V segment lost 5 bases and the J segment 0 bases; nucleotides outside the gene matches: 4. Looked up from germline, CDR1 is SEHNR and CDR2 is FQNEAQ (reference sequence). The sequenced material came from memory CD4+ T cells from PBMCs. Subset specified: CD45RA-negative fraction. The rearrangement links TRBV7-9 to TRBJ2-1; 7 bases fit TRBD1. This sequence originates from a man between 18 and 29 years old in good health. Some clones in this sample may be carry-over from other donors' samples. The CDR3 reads CASSEGQYSYNEQFF. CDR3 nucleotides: TGTGCCAGCAGCGAGGGACAGTACTCCTACAATGAGCAGTTCTTC.